These 8 T cell receptor beta chains share one sample of origin, sequenced in a study of blood T cell repertoires in COVID-19. Only in-frame clones appear in the TCRdb table, and some are missing; sequencing was by immunoSEQ multiplex PCR. This sample has under 45,000 clones; about 90% occur once, and the top ten carry 10%. Sequencing was carried out using peripheral blood. These receptors were obtained from a man older than 75 with active COVID-19.

For the CDR3, the DNA is TGTGCCAGCAGCAAGGTGCCAGGTCCTTACGAGCAGTACTTC. This gives the protein CASSKVPGPYEQYF. The rearrangement joins TRBV7-2 to TRBJ2-7; D gene uncertain. CDR1 and CDR2 (germline): SGHTA, FQGNSA. The V end was cut by 5 bases, the J end by 4 bases, with 15 bases between. The CDR3 is 14 amino acids.

V is TRBV7-9 and J is TRBJ1-4, with 9 positions matching TRBD1. Per the germline V gene, CDR1 is SEHNR and CDR2 is FQNEAQ (reference sequence). Losses at the gene ends were 0 bases for V and 5 bases for J; bases not matched to a gene: 4. The CDR3 loop spans 16 amino acids. CDR3 sequence (DNA): TGTGCCAGCAGCTTAGCCGGGACAGGGTCGAATGAAAAACTGTTTTTT. Amino acid sequence: CASSLAGTGSNEKLFF.

The V and J genes are TRBV18 and TRBJ2-6; 7 nucleotides match TRBD1. Looked up from germline, CDR1 is KGHSH and CDR2 is LQKENI. J lost 0 bases, V lost 2 bases, and 4 bases had no gene match. The CDR3 has 17 amino acids. Here the CDR3 DNA reads TGTGCCAGCTCACCAAAGGGACAGAGCTCTGGGGCCAACGTCCTGACTTTC. The encoded protein is CASSPKGQSSGANVLTF.

The chain joins TRBV27 to TRBJ2-3; TRBD1 is a possible D gene (5 bases). The V end was cut by 10 bases, the J end by 0 bases, with 23 bases between. This CDR3 has 17 residues. Looked up from germline, CDR1 is MNHEY and CDR2 is SMNVEV (reference sequence). The CDR3 DNA reads as TGTGCCACCCATCAGAGTGGGGCCCGACCTAGCACAGATACGCAGTATTTT. Its translation is CATHQSGARPSTDTQYF.

This chain uses TRBV29-1 with TRBJ1-1; 9 bases align to TRBD1. Per germline, CDR1 SQVTM and CDR2 ANQGSEA. This CDR3 has 15 residues. V was clipped by 6 bases and J by 0 bases; unmatched bases: 8. CDR3 DNA sequence: TGCAGCGTAACGGGACAGGGTGGGGTGAACACTGAAGCTTTCTTT. It codes for CSVTGQGGVNTEAFF.

V gene TRBV25-1 combines with J gene TRBJ2-3; 12 bases match TRBD2. Germline CDR1 and CDR2: MGHDK and SYGVNS. V lost 4 bases, J lost 2 bases, and 4 bases stayed unmatched. This CDR3 comprises 16 residues. The CDR3 DNA reads TGTGCCAGCAGTGGGTCTAGCGGGAGGGCCACAGATACGCAGTATTTT. Translated, it gives CASSGSSGRATDTQYF. Filled out from reference TRBV25-1 and TRBJ2-3, the complete variable domain reads EADIYQTPRYLVIGTGKKITLECSQTMGHDKMYWYQQDPGMELHLIHYSYGVNSTEKGDLSSESTVSRIRTEHFPLTLESARPSHTSQYLCASSGSSGRATDTQYFGPGTRLTVL.

The chain combines TRBV3-1 (or the pseudogene TRBV3-2) with TRBJ2-1, with 10 bases fitting TRBD2. Trimming removed 2 bases from V and 6 bases from J; junction bases left unmatched: 10. The CDR3 runs 17 residues. From germline, CDR1 is LGHDT and CDR2 YNNKEL (reference sequence). The CDR3 bases are TGTGCCAGCAGCCAAACCCCTAGCGGGAGCGGCCGCAATGAGCAGTTCTTC. Residues: CASSQTPSGSGRNEQFF.

This clone was seen only a few times. The chain has TRBV7-2 and TRBJ2-7; 7 bases line up with TRBD1. The CDR3 is 16 residues long. Unmatched junction bases numbered 12, after V lost 5 bases and J lost 2 bases. Germline CDR1 and CDR2: SGHTA and FQGNSA. Written as DNA, the CDR3 is TGTGCCAGCAGCGCCTGGGACAGAGCCGAAACCTACGAGCAGTACTTC. It is translated as CASSAWDRAETYEQYF.